This TCR beta chain was recorded in a study of control samples from healthy donors and cancer patients. This clone was detected only once. CDR3 length: 13 residues. The germline gives CDR1 SGHDN, CDR2 FVKESK. The V end was cut by 6 bases, the J end by 2 bases, with 7 bases between. Using immunoSEQ multiplex PCR, the repertoire was profiled, and TCRdb retains in-frame clones only, with some absent. Here the sample spans approximately 150,000 clones, 89% being singletons. The specimen was blood. This chain connects TRBV14 to TRBJ2-2; no firm D call. The receptor's source is a man aged 25-45 years in good health. This CDR3 is CASRPNNTGELFF. In DNA, the CDR3 is TGTGCCAGCAGGCCAAACAACACCGGGGAGCTGTTTTTT.